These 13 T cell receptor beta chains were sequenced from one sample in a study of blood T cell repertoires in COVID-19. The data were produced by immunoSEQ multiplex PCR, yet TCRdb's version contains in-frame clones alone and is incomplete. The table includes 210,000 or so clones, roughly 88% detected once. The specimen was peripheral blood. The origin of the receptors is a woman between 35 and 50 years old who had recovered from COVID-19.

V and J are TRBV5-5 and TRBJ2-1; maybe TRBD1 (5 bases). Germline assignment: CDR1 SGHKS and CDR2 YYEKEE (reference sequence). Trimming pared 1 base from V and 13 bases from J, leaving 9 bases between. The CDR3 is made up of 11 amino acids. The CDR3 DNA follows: TGTGCCAGCAGCTTGAGGCAGGGACAGTTCTTC. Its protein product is CASSLRQGQFF. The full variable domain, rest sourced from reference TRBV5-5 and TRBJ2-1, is DAGVTQSPTHLIKTRGQQVTLRCSPISGHKSVSWYQQVLGQGPQFIFQYYEKEERGRGNFPDRFSARQFPNYSSELNVNALLLGDSALYLCASSLRQGQFFGPGTRLTVL.

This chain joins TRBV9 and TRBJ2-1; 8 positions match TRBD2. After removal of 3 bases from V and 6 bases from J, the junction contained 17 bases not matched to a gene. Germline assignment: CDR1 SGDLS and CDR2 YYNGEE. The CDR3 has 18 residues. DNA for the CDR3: TGTGCCAGCAGCGGCCAGCGCGGGGGGTGGGGACGATCCAATGAGCAGTTCTTC. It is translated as CASSGQRGGWGRSNEQFF.

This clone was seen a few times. The DNA for the CDR3 is TGTGCCAGTAGTATTCTTGGACAGGAGGGATCACCCCTCCACTTT. Translating it yields CASSILGQEGSPLHF. This chain uses TRBV19 with TRBJ1-6, with 7 bases lining up with TRBD1. J lost 10 bases, V lost 3 bases, and 9 bases had no gene match. The CDR3 sequence is 15 residues long. The germline CDR1 and CDR2 sequences are LNHDA and SQIVND (reference sequence).

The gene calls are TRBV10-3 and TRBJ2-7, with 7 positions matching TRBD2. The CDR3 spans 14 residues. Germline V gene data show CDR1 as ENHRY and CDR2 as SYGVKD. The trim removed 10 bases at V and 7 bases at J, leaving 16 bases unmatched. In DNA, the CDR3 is TGTGCCACCTCCGGGACTACTGGGTTTTTGGAGCAGTACTTC. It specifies CATSGTTGFLEQYF.

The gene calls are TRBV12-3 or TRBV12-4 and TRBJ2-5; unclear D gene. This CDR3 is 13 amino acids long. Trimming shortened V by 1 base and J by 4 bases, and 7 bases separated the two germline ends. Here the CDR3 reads CASSLGVGETQYF. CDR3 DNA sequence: TGTGCCAGCAGTTTAGGCGTCGGAGAGACCCAGTACTTC.

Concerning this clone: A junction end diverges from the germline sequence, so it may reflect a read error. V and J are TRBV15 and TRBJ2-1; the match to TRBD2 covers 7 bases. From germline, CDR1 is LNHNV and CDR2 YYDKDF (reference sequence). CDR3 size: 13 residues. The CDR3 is CATSRPTPGLRVF. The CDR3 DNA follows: TGTGCCACCAGCAGACCTACACCGGGACTAAGGGTCTTC.

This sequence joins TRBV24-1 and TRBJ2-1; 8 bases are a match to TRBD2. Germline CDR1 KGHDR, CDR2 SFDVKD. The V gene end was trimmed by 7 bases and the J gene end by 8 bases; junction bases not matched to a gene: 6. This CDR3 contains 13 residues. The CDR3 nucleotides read TGTGCCACCAGCAGCGGGAGTAGGTATGAGCAGTTCTTC. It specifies CATSSGSRYEQFF.

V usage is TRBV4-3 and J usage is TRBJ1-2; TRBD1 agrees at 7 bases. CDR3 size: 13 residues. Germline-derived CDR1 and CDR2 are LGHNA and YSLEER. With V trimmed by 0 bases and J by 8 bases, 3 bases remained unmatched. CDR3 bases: TGCGCCAGCAGCCAAGATCGAGGGGGCGGCTACACCTTC. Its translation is CASSQDRGGGYTF.

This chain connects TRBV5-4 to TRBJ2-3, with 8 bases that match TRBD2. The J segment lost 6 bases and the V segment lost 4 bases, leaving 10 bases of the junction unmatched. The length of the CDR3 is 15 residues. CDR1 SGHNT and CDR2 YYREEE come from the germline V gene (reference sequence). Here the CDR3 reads CASSSSGGVVDTQYF. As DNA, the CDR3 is TGTGCCAGCAGCAGCTCGGGAGGGGTTGTTGATACGCAGTATTTT.

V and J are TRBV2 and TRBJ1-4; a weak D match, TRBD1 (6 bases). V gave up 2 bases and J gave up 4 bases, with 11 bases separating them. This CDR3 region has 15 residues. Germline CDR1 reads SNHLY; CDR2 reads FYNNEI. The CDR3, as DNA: TGTGCCAGCAGTGAACAGGGGCAGGTTAATGAAAAACTGTTTTTT. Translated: CASSEQGQVNEKLFF.

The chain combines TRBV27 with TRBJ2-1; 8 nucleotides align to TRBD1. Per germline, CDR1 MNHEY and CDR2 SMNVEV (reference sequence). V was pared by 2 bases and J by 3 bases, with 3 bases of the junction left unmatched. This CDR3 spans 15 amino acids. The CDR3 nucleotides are TGTGCCAGCAGTTTACAAACAGGGGGCTACAATGAGCAGTTCTTC. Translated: CASSLQTGGYNEQFF.

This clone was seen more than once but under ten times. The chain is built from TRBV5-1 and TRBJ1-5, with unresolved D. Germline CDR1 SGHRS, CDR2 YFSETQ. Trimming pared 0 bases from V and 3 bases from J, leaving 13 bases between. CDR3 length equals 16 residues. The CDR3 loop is CASSLAYLQDNQPQHF. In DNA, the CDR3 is TGCGCCAGCAGCTTGGCCTATTTGCAGGACAATCAGCCCCAGCATTTT. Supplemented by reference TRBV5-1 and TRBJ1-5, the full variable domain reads KAGVTQTPRYLIKTRGQQVTLSCSPISGHRSVSWYQQTPGQGLQFLFEYFSETQRNKGNFPGRFSGRQFSNSRSEMNVSTLELGDSALYLCASSLAYLQDNQPQHFGDGTRLSIL.

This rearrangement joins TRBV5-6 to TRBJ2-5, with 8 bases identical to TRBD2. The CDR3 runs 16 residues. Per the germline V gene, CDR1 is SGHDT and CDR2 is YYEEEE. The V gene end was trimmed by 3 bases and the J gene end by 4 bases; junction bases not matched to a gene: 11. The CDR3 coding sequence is TGTGCCAGCAGCTCGGCGGTAGGGCTAGCGGGAGAGACCCAGTACTTC. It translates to CASSSAVGLAGETQYF.